This is a list of T cell receptor beta chains from one sample in a study of blood T cell repertoires in COVID-19. TCRdb keeps only in-frame clones here, not all; method: immunoSEQ multiplex PCR. The table lists 71,000 or so clones, about four fifths of them singletons. The sequencing sample was made of peripheral blood. The source of these receptors is a man between 65 and 85 years old with acute or convalescent COVID-19. CDR3s include the opening cysteine and the closing phenylalanine or tryptophan. D genes are given only for firm matches. The size field is filled for only some rows; it gives once, few, many or a size class.

V	size	D	J	CDR3	DNA
TRBV28	-	TRBD2	TRBJ2-1	CASSLPLAGREQFF	TGTGCCAGCAGTTTGCCGCTAGCGGGACGCGAGCAGTTCTTC
TRBV7-8	-	TRBD1	TRBJ1-6	CASSLGARGYNSPLHF	TGTGCCAGCAGCTTAGGGGCCAGGGGGTATAATTCACCCCTCCACTTT
TRBV5-5	-	-	TRBJ1-2	CASRLPQKGDYGYTF	TGTGCCAGCAGACTCCCCCAAAAGGGAGACTATGGCTACACCTTC
TRBV30	-	-	TRBJ1-1	CAWNMGRRNTEAFF	TGTGCCTGGAACATGGGGAGGAGGAACACTGAAGCTTTCTTT
TRBV6-4	once	-	TRBJ2-3	CASSDPGLADTQYF	TGTGCCAGCAGTGACCCAGGGTTAGCAGATACGCAGTATTTT
TRBV27	-	-	TRBJ1-6	CASSLRGNGNSPLHF	TGTGCCAGCAGTTTGAGAGGGAATGGGAATTCACCCCTCCACTTT
TRBV5-1	-	TRBD2	TRBJ2-1	CASSLELAAAYNEQFF	TGCGCCAGCAGCTTGGAACTAGCGGCAGCCTACAATGAGCAGTTCTTC
TRBV29-1	-	-	TRBJ1-2	CSVKPVRPEDYGYTF	TGCAGCGTTAAGCCTGTGCGGCCCGAAGACTATGGCTACACCTTC
TRBV6-5	-	TRBD1	TRBJ1-1	CASSYSGTGTEAFF	TGTGCCAGCAGTTACTCCGGGACAGGGACTGAAGCTTTCTTT
TRBV28	-	TRBD2	TRBJ2-3	CASSLLRGLAGGFRDTQYF	TGTGCCAGCAGTTTGCTCCGGGGACTAGCGGGAGGGTTTCGGGATACGCAGTATTTT
TRBV29-1	few	-	TRBJ1-1	CSVEDGFSRRSEAFF	TGCAGCGTTGAAGATGGATTTTCCAGGAGGTCTGAAGCTTTCTTT
TRBV28	-	TRBD1	TRBJ1-1	CASRPLRTGGAFF	TGTGCCAGCAGGCCCCTCAGGACAGGGGGTGCTTTCTTT
TRBV7-9	-	TRBD2	TRBJ2-3	CASSPTSGSTDTQYF	TGTGCCAGCAGCCCAACTAGCGGGAGCACAGATACGCAGTATTTT
TRBV4-1	-	-	TRBJ1-1	CASSQLTVRTEAFF	TGCGCCAGCAGCCAGTTGACAGTAAGAACTGAAGCTTTCTTT
TRBV6-1	-	TRBD1	TRBJ2-1	CASSEWGVGTGAHNEQFF	TGTGCCAGCAGTGAATGGGGCGTCGGGACAGGGGCCCACAATGAGCAGTTCTTC
TRBV30	-	-	TRBJ1-5	CAWSVQKGGIQPQHF	TGTGCCTGGAGTGTACAGAAGGGGGGGATACAGCCCCAGCATTTT
TRBV11-3	-	TRBD2	TRBJ2-1	CASSLDGGSSYNEQFF	TGTGCCAGCAGCTTAGACGGCGGGAGCTCCTACAATGAGCAGTTCTTC
TRBV28	-	TRBD2	TRBJ2-1	CASSPSGLAGKEQFF	TGTGCCAGCAGCCCATCGGGACTAGCGGGAAAAGAGCAGTTCTTC
TRBV6-6	-	TRBD1	TRBJ1-5	CASSPGTALNQPQHF	TGTGCCAGCAGTCCCGGGACAGCCCTAAATCAGCCCCAGCATTTT
TRBV7-7	-	-	TRBJ2-7	CASSLGGNHEQYF	TGTGCCAGCAGCTTAGGAGGGAACCACGAGCAGTACTTC
TRBV5-4	-	TRBD1	TRBJ2-1	CASSLGGQGSYNEQFF	TGTGCCAGCAGCCTCGGAGGACAGGGCTCCTACAATGAGCAGTTCTTC
TRBV9	-	-	TRBJ1-1	CASSVGLMNTEAFF	TGTGCCAGCAGCGTCGGTCTAATGAACACTGAAGCTTTCTTT
TRBV6-5	-	TRBD1	TRBJ1-6	CASSRQGYNSPLHF	TGTGCCAGCAGCCGACAGGGCTATAATTCACCCCTCCACTTT
TRBV13	-	TRBD2	TRBJ2-1	CASSWTSGTYNEQFF	TGTGCCAGCAGCTGGACTAGCGGCACCTACAATGAGCAGTTCTTC